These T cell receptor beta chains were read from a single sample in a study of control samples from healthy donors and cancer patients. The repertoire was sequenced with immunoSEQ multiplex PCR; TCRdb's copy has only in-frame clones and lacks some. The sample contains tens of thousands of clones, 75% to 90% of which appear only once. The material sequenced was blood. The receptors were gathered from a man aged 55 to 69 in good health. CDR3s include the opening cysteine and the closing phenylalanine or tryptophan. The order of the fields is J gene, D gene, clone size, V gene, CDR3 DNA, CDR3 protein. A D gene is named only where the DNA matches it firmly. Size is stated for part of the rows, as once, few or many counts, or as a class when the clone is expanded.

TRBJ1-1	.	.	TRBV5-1	TGCGCCAGCATGCGGGAAGCGAACACTGAAGCTTTCTTT	CASMREANTEAFF
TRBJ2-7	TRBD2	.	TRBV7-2	TGTGCCAGCAGCTTAGCGAGTAGCGGGGGGGCCGGGCAGTACTTC	CASSLASSGGAGQYF
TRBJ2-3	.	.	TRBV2	TGTGCCAGCAGTGCCGAGGGGGGTACGCAGTATTTT	CASSAEGGTQYF
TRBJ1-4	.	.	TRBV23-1	TGCGCCAGCAGTCACCTCGTTGGGACGGGGGATGAAAAACTGTTTTTT	CASSHLVGTGDEKLFF
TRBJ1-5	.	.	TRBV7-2	TGTGCCAGCAGCTTAGGGTCAGGATATCAGCCCCAGCATTTT	CASSLGSGYQPQHF
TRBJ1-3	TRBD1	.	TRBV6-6	TGTGCCAGCAGTTACGAGGGGGCGCGAGGAAACACCATATATTTT	CASSYEGARGNTIYF
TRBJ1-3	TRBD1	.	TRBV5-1	TGCGCCAGCCGTCTTGGACAGGATGTCTCTGGAAACACCATATATTTT	CASRLGQDVSGNTIYF
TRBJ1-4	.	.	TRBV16	TGTGCCAGCAGCCATTCGGGACGAATAACTGCAACTAATGAAAAACTGTTTTTT	CASSHSGRITATNEKLFF
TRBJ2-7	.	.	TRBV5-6	TGCGCCACCAGCTTGGGGGGAAGGGCTAGCGCGGCCTACGAGCAGTACTTC	CATSLGGRASAAYEQYF
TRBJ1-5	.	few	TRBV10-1	TGCGCCAGCAGTGAGGGGAGTCAGCCCCAGCATTTT	CASSEGSQPQHF
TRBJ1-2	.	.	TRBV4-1	TGCGCCAGCAGCCAAGATTCAAGGGGGTTCTATGGCTACACCTTC	CASSQDSRGFYGYTF
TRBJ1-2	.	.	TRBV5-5	TGTGCCAGCAGCTTTACAGGGTTTGGCTACACCTTC	CASSFTGFGYTF
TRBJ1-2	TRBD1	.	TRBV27	TGTGCCAGCAGTTTATTCCCCGGGACAGGGGGCAGTGGCTACACCTTC	CASSLFPGTGGSGYTF
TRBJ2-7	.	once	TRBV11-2	TGTGCCAGCAGCCCTTCTACAGGGACGTACGAGCAGTACTTC	CASSPSTGTYEQYF
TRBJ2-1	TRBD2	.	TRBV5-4	TGTGCCAGCAGCTTTGGACTAGCGGGCCGCAATGAGCAGTTCTTC	CASSFGLAGRNEQFF
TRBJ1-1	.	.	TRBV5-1	TGCGCCAGCAGGCCAGCGGCTGACAACACTGAAGCTTTCTTT	CASRPAADNTEAFF
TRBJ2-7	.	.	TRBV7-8	TGTGCCAGCAGCCCCCGGGGTTACGTTTCCTACGAGCAGTACTTC	CASSPRGYVSYEQYF
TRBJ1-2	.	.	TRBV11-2	TGTGCCAGCAGCTTAGATCTAATCTTCCGGGGGGGCTATGGCTACACCTTC	CASSLDLIFRGGYGYTF
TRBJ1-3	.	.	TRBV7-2	TGTGCCAGCAGCCCCGCCGGGTCACTTAGCTCTGGAAACACCATATATTTT	CASSPAGSLSSGNTIYF
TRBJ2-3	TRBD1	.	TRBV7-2	TGTGCCAGCAGCTCAAACAGGGGGCAAGATACGCAGTATTTT	CASSSNRGQDTQYF
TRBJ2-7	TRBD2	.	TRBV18	TGTGCCAGCTCAGAAACTAGCGGGAGCGCCTACGAGCAGTACTTC	CASSETSGSAYEQYF
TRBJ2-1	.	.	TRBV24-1	TGTGCCACCAGTGATCCAAGGGGGTACCTTGGGAATGAGCAGTTCTTC	CATSDPRGYLGNEQFF
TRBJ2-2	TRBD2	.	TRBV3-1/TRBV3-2	TGTGCCAGCAGCAAGGGACTAGCTGGCACCGGGGAGCTGTTTTTT	CASSKGLAGTGELFF
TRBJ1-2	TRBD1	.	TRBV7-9	TGTGCCAGCAGCTCCCTAACAGGGGACTATGGCTACACCTTC	CASSSLTGDYGYTF